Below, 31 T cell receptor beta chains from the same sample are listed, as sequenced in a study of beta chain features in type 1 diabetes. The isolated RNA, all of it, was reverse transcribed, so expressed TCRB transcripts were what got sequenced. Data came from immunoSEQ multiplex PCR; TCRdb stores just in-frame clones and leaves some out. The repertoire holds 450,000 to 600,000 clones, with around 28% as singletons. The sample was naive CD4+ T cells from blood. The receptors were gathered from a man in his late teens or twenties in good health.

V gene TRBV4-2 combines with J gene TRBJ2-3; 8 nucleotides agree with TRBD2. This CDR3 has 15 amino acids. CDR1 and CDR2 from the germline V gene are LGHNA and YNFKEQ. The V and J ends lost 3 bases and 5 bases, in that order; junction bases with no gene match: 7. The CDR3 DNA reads TGTGCCAGCAGCCACAAGAGCGGGAGAGGAGATACGCAGTATTTT. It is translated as CASSHKSGRGDTQYF.

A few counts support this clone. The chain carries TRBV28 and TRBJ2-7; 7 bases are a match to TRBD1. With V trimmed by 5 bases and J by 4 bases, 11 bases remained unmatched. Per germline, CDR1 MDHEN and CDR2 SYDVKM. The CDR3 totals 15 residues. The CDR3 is CASSGLWQGVYEQYF. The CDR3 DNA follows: TGTGCCAGCAGTGGGTTGTGGCAGGGGGTGTACGAGCAGTACTTC.

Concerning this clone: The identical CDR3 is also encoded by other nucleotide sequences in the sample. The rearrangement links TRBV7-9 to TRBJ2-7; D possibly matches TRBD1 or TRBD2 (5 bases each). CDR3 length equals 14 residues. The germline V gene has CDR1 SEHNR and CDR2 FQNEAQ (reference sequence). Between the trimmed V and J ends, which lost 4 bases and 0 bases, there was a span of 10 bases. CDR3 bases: TGTGCCAGCAGCTCCGGGACGCACTCCTACGAGCAGTACTTC. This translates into CASSSGTHSYEQYF. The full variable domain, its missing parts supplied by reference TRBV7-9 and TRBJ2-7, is DTGVSQNPRHKITKRGQNVTFRCDPISEHNRLYWYRQTLGQGPEFLTYFQNEAQLEKSRLLSDRFSAERPKGSFSTLEIQRTEQGDSAMYLCASSSGTHSYEQYFGPGTRLTVT.

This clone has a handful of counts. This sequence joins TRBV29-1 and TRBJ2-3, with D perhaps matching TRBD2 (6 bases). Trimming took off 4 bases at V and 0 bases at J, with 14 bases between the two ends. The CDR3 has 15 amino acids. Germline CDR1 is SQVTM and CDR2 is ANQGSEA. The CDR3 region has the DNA TGCAGCGTTGGGCGGGGTTATACTAGCACAGATACGCAGTATTTT. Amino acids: CSVGRGYTSTDTQYF.

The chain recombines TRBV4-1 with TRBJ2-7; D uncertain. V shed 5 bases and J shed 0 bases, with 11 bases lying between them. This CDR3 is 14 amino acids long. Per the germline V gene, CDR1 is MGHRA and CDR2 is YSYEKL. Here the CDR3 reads CASSYGRSSYEQYF. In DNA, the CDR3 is TGCGCCAGCAGCTACGGCCGGAGCTCCTACGAGCAGTACTTC.

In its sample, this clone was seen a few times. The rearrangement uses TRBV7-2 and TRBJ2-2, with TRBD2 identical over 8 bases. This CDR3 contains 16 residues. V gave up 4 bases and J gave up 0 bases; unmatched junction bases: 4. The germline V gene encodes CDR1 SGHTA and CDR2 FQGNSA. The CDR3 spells CASSWAGLANTGELFF. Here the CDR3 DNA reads TGTGCCAGCAGCTGGGCGGGACTAGCGAACACCGGGGAGCTGTTTTTT.

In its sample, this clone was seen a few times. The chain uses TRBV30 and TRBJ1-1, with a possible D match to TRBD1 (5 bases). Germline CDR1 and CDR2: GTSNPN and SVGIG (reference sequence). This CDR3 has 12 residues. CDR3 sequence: CAAGRANTEAFF. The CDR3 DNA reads TGTGCGGCGGGACGGGCGAACACTGAAGCTTTCTTT. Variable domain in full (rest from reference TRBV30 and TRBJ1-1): SQTIHQWPATLVQPVGSPLSLECTVEGTSNPNLYWYRQAAGRGLQLLFYSVGIGQISSEVPQNLSASRPQDRQFILSSKKLLLSDSGFYLCAAGRANTEAFFGQGTRLTVV.

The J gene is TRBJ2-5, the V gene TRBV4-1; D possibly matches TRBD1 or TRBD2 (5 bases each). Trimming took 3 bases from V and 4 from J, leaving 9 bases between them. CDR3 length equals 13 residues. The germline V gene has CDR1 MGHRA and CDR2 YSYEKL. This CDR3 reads CASSQGRIETQYF. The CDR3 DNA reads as TGCGCCAGCAGCCAGGGACGGATAGAGACCCAGTACTTC.

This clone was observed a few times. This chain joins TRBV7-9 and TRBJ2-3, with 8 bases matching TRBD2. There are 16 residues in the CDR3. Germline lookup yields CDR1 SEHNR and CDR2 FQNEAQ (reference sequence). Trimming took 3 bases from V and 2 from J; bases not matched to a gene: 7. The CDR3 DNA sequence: TGTGCCAGCAGCTTGTGGATTAGCGGGAACACAGATACGCAGTATTTT. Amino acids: CASSLWISGNTDTQYF.

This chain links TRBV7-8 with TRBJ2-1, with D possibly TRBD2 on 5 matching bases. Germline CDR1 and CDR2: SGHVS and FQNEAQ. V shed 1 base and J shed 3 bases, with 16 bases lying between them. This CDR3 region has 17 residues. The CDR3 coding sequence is TGTGCCAGCAGCTTAGAGCTAGCCGTTTTGGTCTACAATGAGCAGTTCTTC. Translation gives CASSLELAVLVYNEQFF. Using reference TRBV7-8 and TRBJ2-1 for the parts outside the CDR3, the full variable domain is GAGVSQSPRYKVAKRGQDVALRCDPISGHVSLFWYQQALGQGPEFLTYFQNEAQLDKSGLPSDRFFAERPEGSVSTLKIQRTQQEDSAVYLCASSLELAVLVYNEQFFGPGTRLTVL.

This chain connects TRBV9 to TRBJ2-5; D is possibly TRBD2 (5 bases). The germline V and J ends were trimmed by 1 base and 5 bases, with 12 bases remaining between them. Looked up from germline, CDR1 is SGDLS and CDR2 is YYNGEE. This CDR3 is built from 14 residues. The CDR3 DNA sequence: TGTGCCAGCAGCGTAATGCCTAGCAGTGAGACCCAGTACTTC. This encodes CASSVMPSSETQYF.

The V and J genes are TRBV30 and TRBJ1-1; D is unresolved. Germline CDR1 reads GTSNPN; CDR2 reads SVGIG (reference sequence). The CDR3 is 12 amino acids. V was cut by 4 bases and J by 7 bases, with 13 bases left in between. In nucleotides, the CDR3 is TGTGCCTGGATTAAGTCGGCGAGTGAAGCTTTCTTT. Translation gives CAWIKSASEAFF.

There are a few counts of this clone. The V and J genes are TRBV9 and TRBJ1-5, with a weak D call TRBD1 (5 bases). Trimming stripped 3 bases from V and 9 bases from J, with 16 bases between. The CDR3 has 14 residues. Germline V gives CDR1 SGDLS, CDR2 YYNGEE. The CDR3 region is CASSEGTDRGPQHF. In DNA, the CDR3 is TGTGCCAGCAGCGAGGGGACGGACCGTGGGCCCCAGCATTTT.

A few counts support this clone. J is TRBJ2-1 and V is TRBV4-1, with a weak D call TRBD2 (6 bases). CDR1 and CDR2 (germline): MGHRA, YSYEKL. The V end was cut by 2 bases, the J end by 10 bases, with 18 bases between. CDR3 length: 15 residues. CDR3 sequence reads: CASSQRRDFLSEQFF. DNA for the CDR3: TGCGCCAGCAGCCAACGCCGGGACTTTCTTAGCGAGCAGTTCTTC.

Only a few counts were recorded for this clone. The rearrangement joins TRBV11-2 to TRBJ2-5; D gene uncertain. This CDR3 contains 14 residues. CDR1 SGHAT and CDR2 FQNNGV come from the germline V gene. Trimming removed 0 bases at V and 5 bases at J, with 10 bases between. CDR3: CASSLEILGETQYF. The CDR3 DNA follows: TGTGCCAGCAGCTTAGAAATCTTAGGGGAGACCCAGTACTTC.

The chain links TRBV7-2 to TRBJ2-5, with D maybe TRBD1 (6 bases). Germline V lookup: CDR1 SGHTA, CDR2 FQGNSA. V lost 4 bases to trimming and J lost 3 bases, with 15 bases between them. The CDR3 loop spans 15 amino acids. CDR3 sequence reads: CASSSSLRQEETQYF. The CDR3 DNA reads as TGTGCCAGCAGCTCCTCCCTGAGACAGGAAGAGACCCAGTACTTC.

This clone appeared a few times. The CDR3 nucleotides are TGTGCCACCAGCAGCCCAGGGACAGGGACCTACGAGCAGTACTTC. It is translated as CATSSPGTGTYEQYF. This chain joins TRBV15 and TRBJ2-7; TRBD1 matches at 9 bases. Trimming took 3 bases from V and 2 from J; bases not matched to a gene: 5. CDR3 length: 15 residues. Per the germline V gene, CDR1 is LNHNV and CDR2 is YYDKDF (reference sequence).

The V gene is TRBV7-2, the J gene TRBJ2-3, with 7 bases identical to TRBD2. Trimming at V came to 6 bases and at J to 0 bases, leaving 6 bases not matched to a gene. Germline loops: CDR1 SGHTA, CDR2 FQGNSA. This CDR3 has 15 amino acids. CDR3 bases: TGTGCCAGCAGTACCGGGACTACCAGCACAGATACGCAGTATTTT. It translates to CASSTGTTSTDTQYF. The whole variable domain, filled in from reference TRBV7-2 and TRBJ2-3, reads GAGVSQSPSNKVTEKGKDVELRCDPISGHTALYWYRQSLGQGLEFLIYFQGNSAPDKSGLPSDRFSAERTGGSVSTLTIQRTQQEDSAVYLCASSTGTTSTDTQYFGPGTRLTVL.

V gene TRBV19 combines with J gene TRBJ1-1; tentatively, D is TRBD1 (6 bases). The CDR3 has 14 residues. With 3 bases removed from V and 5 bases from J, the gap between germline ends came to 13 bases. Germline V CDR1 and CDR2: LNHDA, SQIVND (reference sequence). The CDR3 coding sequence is TGTGCCAGTAGTATCCGGGGGGCAAAGACTGAAGCTTTCTTT. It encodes CASSIRGAKTEAFF. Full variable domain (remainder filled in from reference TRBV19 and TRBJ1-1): DGGITQSPKYLFRKEGQNVTLSCEQNLNHDAMYWYRQDPGQGLRLIYYSQIVNDFQKGDIAEGYSVSREKKESFPLTVTSAQKNPTAFYLCASSIRGAKTEAFFGQGTRLTVV.

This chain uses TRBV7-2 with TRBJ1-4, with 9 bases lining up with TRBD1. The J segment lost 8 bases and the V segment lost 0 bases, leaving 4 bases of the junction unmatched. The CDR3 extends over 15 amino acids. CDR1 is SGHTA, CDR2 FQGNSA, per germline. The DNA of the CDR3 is TGTGCCAGCAGCTTAGCGGCCGGGACAGGGGAAAAACTGTTTTTT. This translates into CASSLAAGTGEKLFF.

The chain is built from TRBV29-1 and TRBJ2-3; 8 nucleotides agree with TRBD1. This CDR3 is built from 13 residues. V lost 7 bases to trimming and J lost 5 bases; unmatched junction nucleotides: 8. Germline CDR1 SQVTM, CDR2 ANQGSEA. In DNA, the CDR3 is TGCAGCGCCGGACAGGGAATTGGAGATACGCAGTATTTT. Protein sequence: CSAGQGIGDTQYF.

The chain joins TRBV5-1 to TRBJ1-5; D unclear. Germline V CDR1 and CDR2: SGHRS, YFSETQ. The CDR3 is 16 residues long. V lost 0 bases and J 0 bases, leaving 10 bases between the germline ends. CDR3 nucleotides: TGCGCCAGCAGCTTGGAGGCGGGCAATAGCAATCAGCCCCAGCATTTT. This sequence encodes CASSLEAGNSNQPQHF.

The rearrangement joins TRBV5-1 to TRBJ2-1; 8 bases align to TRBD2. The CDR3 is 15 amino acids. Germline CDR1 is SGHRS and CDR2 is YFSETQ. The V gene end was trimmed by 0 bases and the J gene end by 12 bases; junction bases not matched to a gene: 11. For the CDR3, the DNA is TGCGCCAGCAGCTTGGACCCAGCCCCGGGAGGGCGGCAGTTCTTC. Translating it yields CASSLDPAPGGRQFF.

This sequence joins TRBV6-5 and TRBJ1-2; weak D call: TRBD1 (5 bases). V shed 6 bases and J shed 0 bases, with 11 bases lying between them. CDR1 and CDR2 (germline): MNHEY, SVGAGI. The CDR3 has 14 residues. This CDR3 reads CASRRDRTNYGYTF. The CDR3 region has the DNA TGTGCCAGCAGGCGGGACCGTACTAACTATGGCTACACCTTC.

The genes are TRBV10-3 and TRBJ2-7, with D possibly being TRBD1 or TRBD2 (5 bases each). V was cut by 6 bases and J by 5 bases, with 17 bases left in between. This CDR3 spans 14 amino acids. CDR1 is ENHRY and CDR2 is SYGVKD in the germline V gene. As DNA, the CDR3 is TGTGCCATCAGCCCCGGGACGCCCTCGGACGAGCAGTACTTC. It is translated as CAISPGTPSDEQYF.

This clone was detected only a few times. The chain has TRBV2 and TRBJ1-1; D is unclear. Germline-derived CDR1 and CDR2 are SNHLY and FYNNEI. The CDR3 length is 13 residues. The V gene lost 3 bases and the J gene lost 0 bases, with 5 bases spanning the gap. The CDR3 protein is CASSDEVNTEAFF. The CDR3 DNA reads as TGTGCCAGCAGTGACGAAGTGAACACTGAAGCTTTCTTT.

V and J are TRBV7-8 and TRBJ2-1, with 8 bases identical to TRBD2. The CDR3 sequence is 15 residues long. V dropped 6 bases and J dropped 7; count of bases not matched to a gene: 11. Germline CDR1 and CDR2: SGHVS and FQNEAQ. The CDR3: CASRFGRATGNEQFF. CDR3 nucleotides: TGTGCCAGCAGGTTCGGGAGGGCCACAGGTAATGAGCAGTTCTTC.

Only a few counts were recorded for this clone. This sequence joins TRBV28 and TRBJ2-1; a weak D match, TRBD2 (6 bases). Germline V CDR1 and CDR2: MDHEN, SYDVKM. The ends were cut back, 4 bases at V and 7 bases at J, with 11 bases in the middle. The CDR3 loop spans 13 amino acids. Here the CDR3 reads CASSYGAGNEQFF. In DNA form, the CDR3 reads TGTGCCAGCAGTTATGGAGCGGGTAATGAGCAGTTCTTC.

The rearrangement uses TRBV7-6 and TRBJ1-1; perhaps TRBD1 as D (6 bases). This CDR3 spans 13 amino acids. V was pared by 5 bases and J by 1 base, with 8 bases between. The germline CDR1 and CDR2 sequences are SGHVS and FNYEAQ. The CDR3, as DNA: TGTGCCAGCAGCAAACAGGGGAACACTGAAGCTTTCTTT. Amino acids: CASSKQGNTEAFF.

As DNA, the CDR3 is TGCAGCGTTGGACGCCAGCGGACTTATAGCACAGATACGCAGTATTTT. Protein product: CSVGRQRTYSTDTQYF. This chain links TRBV29-1 with TRBJ2-3; TRBD2 might be the D (5 bases). In germline, CDR1 is SQVTM, CDR2 ANQGSEA. The CDR3 loop spans 16 amino acids. V was shortened by 4 bases and J by 0 bases, with 17 bases between the two germline ends.

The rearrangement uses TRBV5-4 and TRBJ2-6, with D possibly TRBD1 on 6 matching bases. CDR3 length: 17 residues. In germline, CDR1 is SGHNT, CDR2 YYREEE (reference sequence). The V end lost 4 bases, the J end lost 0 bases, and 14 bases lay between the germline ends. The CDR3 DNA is TGTGCCAGCAGCGACAGGCGGTTTTACTCTGGGGCCAACGTCCTGACTTTC. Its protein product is CASSDRRFYSGANVLTF.